This TCR beta chain emerged from a study of sequential checkpoint blockade in melanoma. Study-level information: Arm A got nivolumab then ipilimumab; arm B the reverse, 1:1. After both sequences, patients received maintenance nivolumab.

This sample's treatment: randomized to nivolumab then ipilimumab (arm A) or the reverse (arm B). None of the patients previously received DNA-damaging chemotherapy. From thawed PBMCs, live CD3+CD8+ cells negative for CD19 and CD56 were sorted. Using immunoSEQ multiplex PCR, the repertoire was profiled, and TCRdb retains in-frame clones only, with some absent. The profile shows about 28,000 clones, around 90% of them singletons. V was clipped by 5 bases and J by 0 bases; unmatched bases: 9. The germline CDR1 and CDR2 sequences are SGHAT and FQNNGV. The CDR3 is 17 amino acids. This clonotype was obtained from a human donor with melanoma. The sequences come from CD8+ T cells sorted from blood (inferred from file names), collected from a patient given nivolumab and ipilimumab in sequence. This chain uses TRBV11-2 with TRBJ2-1; TRBD2 matches at 8 bases. As DNA, the CDR3 is TGTGCCAGCAGCCTCAGCGGGGGCCCATACTCCTACAATGAGCAGTTCTTC. It encodes CASSLSGGPYSYNEQFF.